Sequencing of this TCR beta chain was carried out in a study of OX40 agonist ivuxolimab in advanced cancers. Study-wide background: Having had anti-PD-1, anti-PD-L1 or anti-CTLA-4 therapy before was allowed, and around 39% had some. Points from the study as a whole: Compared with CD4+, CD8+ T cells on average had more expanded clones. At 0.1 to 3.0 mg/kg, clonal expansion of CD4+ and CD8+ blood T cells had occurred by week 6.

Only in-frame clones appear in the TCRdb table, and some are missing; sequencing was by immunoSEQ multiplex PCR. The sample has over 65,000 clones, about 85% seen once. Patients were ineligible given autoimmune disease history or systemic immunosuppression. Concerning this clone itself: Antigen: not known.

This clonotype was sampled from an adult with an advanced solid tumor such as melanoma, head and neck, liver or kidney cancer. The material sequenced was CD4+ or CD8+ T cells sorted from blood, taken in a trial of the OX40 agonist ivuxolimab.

The CDR3 DNA is TGTGCCACCAGCAGAGATAAGGGTAGCGGGAGGAAAGAGACCCAGTACTTC. Encoded protein: CATSRDKGSGRKETQYF. The chain joins TRBV15 to TRBJ2-5, with TRBD2 matching 10 bases. CDR1 and CDR2 from the germline V gene are LNHNV and YYDKDF (reference sequence). The CDR3 length is 17 residues. The V segment lost 0 bases and the J segment 3 bases; nucleotides outside the gene matches: 7.